The present T cell receptor (beta chain) was sequenced within a study of identical twins. General study results and limits: Partial confounding of zero-insertion analyses by invariant MAIT and iNKT cells was possible.

Remarks on this clonotype: Its antigen is currently unknown.

J gave up 5 bases and V 8 bases, and 11 bases lay outside the gene matches. The germline CDR1 and CDR2 sequences are DFQATT and SNEGSKA (reference sequence). The CDR3 sequence is 13 residues long. TCRdb recomputed calls from the 5' RACE reads with MiXCR, one row per CDR3 protein. The table includes some 900,000 distinct CDR3 sequences, roughly 12% detected once. These data also featured in a second study, about yellow fever vaccine responses in identical twins.

The sequence was obtained from a woman aged 18-29 years in good health. This chain uses TRBV20-1 with TRBJ1-2, with TRBD1 matching over 7 bases. The material sequenced was PBMCs. The CDR3 sequence: CSPTGTDAYGYTF. The CDR3 DNA sequence: TGCAGTCCCACCGGGACAGACGCTTATGGCTACACCTTC.